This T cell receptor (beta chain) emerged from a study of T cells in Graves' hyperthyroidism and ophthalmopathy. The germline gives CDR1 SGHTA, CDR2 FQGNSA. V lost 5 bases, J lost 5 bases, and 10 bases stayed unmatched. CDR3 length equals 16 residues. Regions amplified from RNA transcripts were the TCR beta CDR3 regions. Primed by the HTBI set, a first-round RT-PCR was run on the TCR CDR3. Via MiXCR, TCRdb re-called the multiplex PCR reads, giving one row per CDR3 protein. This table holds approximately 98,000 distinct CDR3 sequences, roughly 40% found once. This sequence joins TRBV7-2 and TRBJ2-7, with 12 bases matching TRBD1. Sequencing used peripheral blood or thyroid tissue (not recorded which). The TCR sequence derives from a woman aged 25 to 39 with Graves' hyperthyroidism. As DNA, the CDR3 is TGTGCCAGCAGCAAGTCCCTCCGGGACAGGGGGCACGAGCAGTACTTC. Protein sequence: CASSKSLRDRGHEQYF.